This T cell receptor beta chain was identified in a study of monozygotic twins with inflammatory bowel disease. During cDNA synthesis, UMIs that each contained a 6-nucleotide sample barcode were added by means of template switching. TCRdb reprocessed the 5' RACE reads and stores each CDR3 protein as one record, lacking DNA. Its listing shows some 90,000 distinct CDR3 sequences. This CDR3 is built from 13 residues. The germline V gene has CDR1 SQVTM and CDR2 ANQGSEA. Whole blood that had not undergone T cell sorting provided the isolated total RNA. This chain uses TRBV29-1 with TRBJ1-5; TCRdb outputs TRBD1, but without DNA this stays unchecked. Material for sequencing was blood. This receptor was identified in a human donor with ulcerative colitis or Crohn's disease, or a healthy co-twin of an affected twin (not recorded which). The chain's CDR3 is CSVAGGGNQPQHF.